The source of this T cell receptor beta chain is a study of T cells in Graves' hyperthyroidism and ophthalmopathy. This clonotype was observed once. A read error may produce the germline difference seen at one junction end. TCR beta CDR3 regions were amplified from RNA transcripts. TCR CDR3 regions were first amplified by RT-PCR with HTBI primers. MiXCR, applied by TCRdb to the multiplex PCR reads, yields one record per CDR3 protein. The sample holds 450,000 to 500,000 distinct CDR3 sequences, around a fifth seen once. The sequence was obtained from a woman in her 70s with Graves' ophthalmopathy. Sequenced material: blood.

CDR3: CSVAPTVANTEALF. In nucleotides, the CDR3 is TGCAGCGTTGCGCCTACAGTGGCCAACACTGAAGCTCTCTTT. The chain carries TRBV29-1 and TRBJ1-1; D remains ambiguous. The germline gives CDR1 SQVTM, CDR2 ANQGSEA. The CDR3 has 14 residues.